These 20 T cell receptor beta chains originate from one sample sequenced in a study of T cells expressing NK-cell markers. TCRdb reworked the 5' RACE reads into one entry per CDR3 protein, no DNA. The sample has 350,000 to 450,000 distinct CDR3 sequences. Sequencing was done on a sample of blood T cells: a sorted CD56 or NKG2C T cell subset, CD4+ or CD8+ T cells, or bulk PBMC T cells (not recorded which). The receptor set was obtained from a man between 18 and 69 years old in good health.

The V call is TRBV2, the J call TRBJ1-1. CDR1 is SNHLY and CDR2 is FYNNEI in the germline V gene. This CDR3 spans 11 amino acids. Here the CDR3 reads CASSVGLQAFF.

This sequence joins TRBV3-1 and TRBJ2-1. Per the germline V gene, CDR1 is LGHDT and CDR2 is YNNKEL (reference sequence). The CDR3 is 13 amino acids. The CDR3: CASSQLATGEQFF.

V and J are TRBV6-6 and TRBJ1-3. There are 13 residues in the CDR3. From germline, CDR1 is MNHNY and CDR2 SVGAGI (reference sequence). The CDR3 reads CASRDYTGNTIYF.

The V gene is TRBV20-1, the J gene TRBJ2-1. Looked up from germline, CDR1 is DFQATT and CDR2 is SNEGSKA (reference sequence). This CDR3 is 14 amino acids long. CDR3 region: CSARSTSGYNEQFF.

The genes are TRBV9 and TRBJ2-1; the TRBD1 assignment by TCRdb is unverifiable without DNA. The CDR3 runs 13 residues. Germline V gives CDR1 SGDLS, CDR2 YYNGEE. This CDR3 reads CASSVEGAGEQFF.

The CDR3 spells CASSLAGGPGEQYF. The chain carries TRBV3-1 and TRBJ2-7; TCRdb lists TRBD2, though no DNA is available to test this call. Germline V CDR1 and CDR2: LGHDT, YNNKEL (reference sequence). There are 14 residues in the CDR3.

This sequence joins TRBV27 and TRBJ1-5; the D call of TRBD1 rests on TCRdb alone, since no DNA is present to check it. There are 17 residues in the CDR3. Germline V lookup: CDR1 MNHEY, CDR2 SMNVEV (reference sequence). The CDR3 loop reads CASSLRVTGDTNQPQHF.

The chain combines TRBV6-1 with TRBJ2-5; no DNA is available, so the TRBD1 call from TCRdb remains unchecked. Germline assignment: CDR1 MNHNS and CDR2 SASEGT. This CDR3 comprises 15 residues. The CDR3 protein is CASRPRGRGPETQYF.

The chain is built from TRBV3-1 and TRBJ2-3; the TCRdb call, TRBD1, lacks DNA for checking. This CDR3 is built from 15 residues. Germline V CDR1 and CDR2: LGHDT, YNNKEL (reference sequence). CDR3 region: CASSHRGLAADTQYF.

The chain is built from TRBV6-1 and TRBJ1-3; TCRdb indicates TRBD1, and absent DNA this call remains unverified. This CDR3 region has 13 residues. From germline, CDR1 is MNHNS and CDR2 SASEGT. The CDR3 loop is CASSTGQGNTIYF.

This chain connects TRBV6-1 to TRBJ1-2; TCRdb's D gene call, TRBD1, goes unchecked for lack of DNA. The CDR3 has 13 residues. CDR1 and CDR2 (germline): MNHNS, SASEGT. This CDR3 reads CASRGQTPGGYTF.

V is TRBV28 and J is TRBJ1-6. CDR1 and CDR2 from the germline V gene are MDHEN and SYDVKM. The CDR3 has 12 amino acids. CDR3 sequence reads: CASTRVNSPLHF. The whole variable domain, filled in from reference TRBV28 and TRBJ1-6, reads DVKVTQSSRYLVKRTGEKVFLECVQDMDHENMFWYRQDPGLGLRLIYFSYDVKMKEKGDIPEGYSVSREKKERFSLILESASTNQTSMYLCASTRVNSPLHFGNGTRLTVT.

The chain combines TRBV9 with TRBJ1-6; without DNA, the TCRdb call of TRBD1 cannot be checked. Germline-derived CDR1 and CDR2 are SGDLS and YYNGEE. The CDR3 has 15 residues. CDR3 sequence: CASSLTGGAYSPLHF.

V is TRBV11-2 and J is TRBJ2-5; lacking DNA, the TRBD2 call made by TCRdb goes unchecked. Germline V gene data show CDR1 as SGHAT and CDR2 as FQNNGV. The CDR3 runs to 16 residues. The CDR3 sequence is CASSFGLAAGKETQYF.

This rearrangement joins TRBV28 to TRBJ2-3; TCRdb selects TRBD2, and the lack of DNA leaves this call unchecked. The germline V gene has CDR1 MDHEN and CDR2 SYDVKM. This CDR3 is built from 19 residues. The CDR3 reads CASSLTGLAGGFPTDTQYF.

CDR3 sequence reads: CASSDQAYTEAFF. J is TRBJ1-1 and V is TRBV21-1. TRBV21-1 is classified as a pseudogene. The CDR3 has 13 residues.

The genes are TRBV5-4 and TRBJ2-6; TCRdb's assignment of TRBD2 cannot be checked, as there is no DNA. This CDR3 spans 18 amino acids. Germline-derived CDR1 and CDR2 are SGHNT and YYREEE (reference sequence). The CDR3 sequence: CASSFDQGRIAGANVLTF.

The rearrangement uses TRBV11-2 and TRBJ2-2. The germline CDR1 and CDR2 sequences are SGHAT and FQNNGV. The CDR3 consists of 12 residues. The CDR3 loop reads CASSPQIGELFF.

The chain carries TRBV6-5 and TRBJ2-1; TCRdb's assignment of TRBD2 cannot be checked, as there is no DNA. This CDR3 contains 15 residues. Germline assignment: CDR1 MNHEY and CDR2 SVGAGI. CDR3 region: CASRYLAGDNNEQFF.

CDR3 residues: CASARWTNTGELFF. The V call is TRBV5-1, the J call TRBJ2-2. This CDR3 has 14 residues. The V gene's germline CDR1 is SGHRS and CDR2 YFSETQ.